This T cell receptor (beta chain) is drawn from a study of blood T cell repertoires in COVID-19. As for the study in general: Sample material is recorded as cDNA or gDNA derived from T cells, B-cell-depleted T cells, or PBMCs.

Under the authors' procedure: Estimation of nucleated cell counts was performed using reference gene primer amplification. Assay used: immunoSEQ multiplex PCR; TCRdb lists only in-frame clones, some missing. V, J and clone size derive from that table, while D and trimming were established from the DNA sequence. The table includes 140,000 to 150,000 clones, 80% detected once. There are 16 residues in the CDR3. V lost 4 bases and J 0 bases, leaving 14 bases between the germline ends. The germline gives CDR1 SGHTA, CDR2 FQGNSA. This chain uses TRBV7-2 with TRBJ2-3; D is perhaps TRBD2 (5 bases). The TCR comes from a man aged 60-69 years with active or convalescent COVID-19. The specimen sequenced was peripheral blood. The CDR3 coding sequence is TGTGCCAGCAGCTCCAGAGGAGCGGATAGCACAGATACGCAGTATTTT. Protein: CASSSRGADSTDTQYF. The full variable domain, in which reference TRBV7-2 and TRBJ2-3 provide the parts outside the CDR3, is GAGVSQSPSNKVTEKGKDVELRCDPISGHTALYWYRQSLGQGLEFLIYFQGNSAPDKSGLPSDRFSAERTGGSVSTLTIQRTQQEDSAVYLCASSSRGADSTDTQYFGPGTRLTVL.